This T cell receptor (beta chain) is from a study of blood T cell repertoires in COVID-19. Assay used: immunoSEQ multiplex PCR; TCRdb lists only in-frame clones, some missing. The table lists more than 150,000 clones, roughly 74% of them singletons. V was trimmed by 7 bases and J by 1 base, leaving 19 bases between them. Germline V gene sequence: CDR1 SGHVS, CDR2 FQNEAQ. This CDR3 region has 16 residues. The sample was peripheral blood. The source of this sequence is an elderly woman with acute or convalescent COVID-19. The chain is built from TRBV7-8 and TRBJ1-1, with D possibly matching TRBD1 (6 bases). CDR3 nucleotide sequence: TGTGCCAGCACCCCTCGGGAAAGGGGGTCGAACACTGAAGCTTTCTTT. This codes for CASTPRERGSNTEAFF.